This T cell receptor beta chain was identified in a study of early T cells in non-severe SARS-CoV-2 infection. Turning to the study itself: The sequenced material was bulk RNA from unsorted whole blood, and its chains were unpaired. Findings and limits, study-wide: Clonotype matching in VDJdb favored anti-spike CD8 responses and did not capture private and CD4 specificities.

Germline CDR1 MNHEY, CDR2 SMNVEV (reference sequence). V was shortened by 3 bases and J by 10 bases, with 16 bases between the two germline ends. The CDR3 runs to 15 residues. This clonotype appeared a few times. Antigen unknown. Individual cDNA molecules each received unique molecular identifiers attached to them. TCRdb recomputed calls from the 5' RACE reads with MiXCR, one row per CDR3 protein. The sample holds roughly 75,000 distinct CDR3 sequences, roughly 12% seen once. V and J are TRBV27 and TRBJ1-6; possible D gene TRBD1, 6 bases. The TCR originated in an adult who was a healthcare worker with PCR-confirmed SARS-CoV-2 infection or an uninfected control (not recorded which). Sequences were obtained from whole blood. DNA of the CDR3: TGTGCCAGCAGTTTGCGGGGGGCTCGGGGCTCACCCCTCCACTTT. This gives the protein CASSLRGARGSPLHF.